The rows below give T cell receptor beta chains drawn from one sample of a study of metastatic and nonmetastatic thyroid tumors. TCRdb re-clonotyped the PCR reads through MiXCR. The sample records over 20,000 clones, 20% to 30% being singletons. Sequenced material: tumor tissue. These receptors were obtained from a male donor with papillary thyroid cancer or a benign thyroid nodule (not recorded which). Some clones in this sample may be carry-over from other donors' samples. CDR3s include the opening cysteine and the closing phenylalanine or tryptophan. D genes are given only for firm matches. Some rows mark clone size as missing; the rest say once, few, many or name a class of expanded clone.

size	V	D	J	CDR3	DNA
many	TRBV4-3	NA	TRBJ2-6	CASSQDGTSGANVLTF	TGCGCCAGCAGCCAAGATGGGACATCTGGGGCCAACGTCCTGACTTTC
many	TRBV19	NA	TRBJ1-2	CASSAPRDGYGYTF	TGTGCCAGTAGTGCTCCCAGGGACGGCTATGGCTACACCTTC
NA	TRBV20-1	NA	TRBJ2-3	CSASVYGGRTDTQYF	TGCAGTGCTAGTGTATATGGGGGAAGGACAGATACGCAGTATTTT
few	TRBV6-2/TRBV6-3	TRBD1	TRBJ1-6	CASNQGQDNSPLHF	TGTGCCAGCAACCAGGGACAGGATAACTCACCCCTCCACTTT
many	TRBV15	TRBD2	TRBJ2-3	CATSRDGTSGTAQYF	TGTGCCACCAGCAGAGACGGGACTAGCGGGACAGCGCAGTATTTT
many	TRBV4-3	NA	TRBJ1-1	CASSQERQLNTEAFF	TGCGCCAGCAGCCAAGAGCGTCAACTGAACACTGAAGCTTTCTTT
NA	TRBV30	NA	TRBJ2-7	CAWGRSYEQYF	TGTGCCTGGGGACGGAGCTACGAGCAGTACTTC
many	TRBV11-2	TRBD2	TRBJ2-7	CASSHYLAGGLDYEQYF	TGTGCCAGCAGCCACTATTTAGCGGGAGGGCTAGACTACGAGCAGTACTTC
many	TRBV15	NA	TRBJ2-5	CATSRGGTAGKETQYF	TGTGCCACCAGCAGAGGTGGGACTGCCGGGAAAGAGACCCAGTACTTC
few	TRBV12-3/TRBV12-4	NA	TRBJ1-4	CASMINEKLFF	TGTGCCAGCATGATAAATGAAAAACTGTTTTTT